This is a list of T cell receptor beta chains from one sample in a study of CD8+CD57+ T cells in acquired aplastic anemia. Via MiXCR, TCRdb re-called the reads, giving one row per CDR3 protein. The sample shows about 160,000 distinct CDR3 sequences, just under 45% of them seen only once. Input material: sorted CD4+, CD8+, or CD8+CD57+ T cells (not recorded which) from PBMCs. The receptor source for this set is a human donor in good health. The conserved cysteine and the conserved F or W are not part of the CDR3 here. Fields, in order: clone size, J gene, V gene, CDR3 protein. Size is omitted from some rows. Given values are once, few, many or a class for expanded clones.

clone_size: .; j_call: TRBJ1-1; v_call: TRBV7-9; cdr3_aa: ASSLVVRIDTEAF
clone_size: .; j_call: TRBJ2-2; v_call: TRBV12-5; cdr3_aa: ASGPKGSGELF
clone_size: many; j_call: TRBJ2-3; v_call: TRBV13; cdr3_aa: ASSRSRLGDTQY
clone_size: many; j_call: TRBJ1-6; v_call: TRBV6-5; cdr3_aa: ASSNPRGRSPLH
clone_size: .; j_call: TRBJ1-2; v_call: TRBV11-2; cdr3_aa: ASSKRQVYGYT
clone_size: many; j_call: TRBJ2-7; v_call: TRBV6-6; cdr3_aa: ASSYRDRGREQY
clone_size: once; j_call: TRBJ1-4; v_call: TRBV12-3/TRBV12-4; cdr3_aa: ASSQTGEGEKLF
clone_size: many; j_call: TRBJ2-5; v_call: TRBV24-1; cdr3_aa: ATSDLPGLGKETQY
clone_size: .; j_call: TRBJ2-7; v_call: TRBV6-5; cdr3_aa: ASSYSAYEQY
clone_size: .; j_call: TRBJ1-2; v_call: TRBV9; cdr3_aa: ASSALGRGANYGYT
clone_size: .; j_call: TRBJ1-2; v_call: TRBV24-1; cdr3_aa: ATSDLALDYGYT
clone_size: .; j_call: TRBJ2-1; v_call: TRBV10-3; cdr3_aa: AILSGDEQF
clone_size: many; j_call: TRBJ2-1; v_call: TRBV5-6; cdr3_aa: ATSGTSSWYPPNEQF
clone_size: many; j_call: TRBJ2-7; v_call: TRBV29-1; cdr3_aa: SALGHLSYEQY
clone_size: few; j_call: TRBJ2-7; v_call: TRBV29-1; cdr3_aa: SVVGTRSYEQY
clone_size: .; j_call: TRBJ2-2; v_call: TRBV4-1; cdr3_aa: ASSGRLAGVHTGELF
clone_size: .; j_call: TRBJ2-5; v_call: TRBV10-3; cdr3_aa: AISRVRPKYQETQY
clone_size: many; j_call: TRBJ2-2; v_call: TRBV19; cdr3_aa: ASSWTEAAGELF
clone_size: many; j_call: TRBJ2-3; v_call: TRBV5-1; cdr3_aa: ASSFDGTDTQY
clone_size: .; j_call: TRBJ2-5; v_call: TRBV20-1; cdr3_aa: SASRLAEKETQY
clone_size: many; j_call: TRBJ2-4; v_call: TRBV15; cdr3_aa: ATSARTGAKNIQY
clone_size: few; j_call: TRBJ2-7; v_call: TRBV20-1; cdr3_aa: SARGLAGSYEQY
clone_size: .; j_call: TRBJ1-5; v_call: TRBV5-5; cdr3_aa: ASSFQTGNSNQPQH
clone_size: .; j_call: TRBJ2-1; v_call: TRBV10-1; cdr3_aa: ASSGASGGTEQF
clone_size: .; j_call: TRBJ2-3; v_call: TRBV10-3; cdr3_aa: AISEAGTADTQY
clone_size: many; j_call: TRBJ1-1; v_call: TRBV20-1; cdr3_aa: SARGWGQKNTEAF
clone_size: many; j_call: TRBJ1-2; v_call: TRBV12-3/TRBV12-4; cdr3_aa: ASSLAGAQGASYGYT
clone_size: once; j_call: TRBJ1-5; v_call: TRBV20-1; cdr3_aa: SARDWNREHQPQH
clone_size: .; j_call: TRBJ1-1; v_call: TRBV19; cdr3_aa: ASKAFVGLNTEAF
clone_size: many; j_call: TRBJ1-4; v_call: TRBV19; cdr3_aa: ASTRLDRENEKLF
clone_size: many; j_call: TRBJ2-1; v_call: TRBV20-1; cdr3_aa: SVLPGLAGNEQF
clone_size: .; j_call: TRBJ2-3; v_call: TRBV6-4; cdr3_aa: ASSYGTGADTQY
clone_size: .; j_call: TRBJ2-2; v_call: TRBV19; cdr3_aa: ASSPDRAGGLF